This T cell receptor beta chain comes out of a study of T cell responses to AZD1222 COVID-19 vaccine. CDR3 length: 13 residues. V lost 1 base, J lost 6 bases, and 2 bases stayed unmatched. In germline, CDR1 is SQVTM, CDR2 ANQGSEA. For this clone: Its cognate antigen is unknown.

Here immunoSEQ multiplex PCR was the method, and the copy in TCRdb shows in-frame clones only, minus some. The top ten clones hold 2% to 3% of a sample with 160,000 or so clones, approximately 94% of them seen once. General observations from the study: Samples come after the peak T cell response, not at day 14. Baseline serology detected seropositivity in only six AZD1222 recipients.

The rearrangement joins TRBV29-1 to TRBJ1-1; 10 nucleotides agree with TRBD1. The sequence came from an adult in good health. This specimen consisted of peripheral blood, obtained on day 0 of AZD1222 vaccination. CDR3 amino acids: CSVEGQGASEAFF. Here the CDR3 DNA reads TGCAGCGTTGAAGGACAGGGGGCGTCTGAAGCTTTCTTT. Using reference TRBV29-1 and TRBJ1-1 for the parts outside the CDR3, the full variable domain is SAVISQKPSRDICQRGTSLTIQCQVDSQVTMMFWYRQQPGQSLTLIATANQGSEATYESGFVIDKFPISRPNLTFSTLTVSNMSPEDSSIYLCSVEGQGASEAFFGQGTRLTVV.